A selection of T cell receptor beta chains follows, all from one sample in a study of blood T cell repertoires in COVID-19. Data came from immunoSEQ multiplex PCR; TCRdb stores just in-frame clones and leaves some out. The sample holds around 300,000 clones, 75% to 95% seen once. Material for sequencing was peripheral blood. These receptors originate from a woman aged 25 to 39 with COVID-19, enrolled during active disease. Both conserved end residues are part of each CDR3. Not all rows give a size; the values are once, few, many and, for expanded clones, a class.

V: TRBV2; size: NA; CDR3: CASKYSSNQPQHF
V: TRBV6-5; size: NA; CDR3: CASSFGIQEGEQYF
V: TRBV6-5; size: NA; CDR3: CASSYGSGGYNEQFF
V: TRBV2; size: NA; CDR3: CASSGPGTGTGNTIYF
V: TRBV2; size: NA; CDR3: CASTGTSLYEQYF
V: TRBV28; size: NA; CDR3: CASREAGRSYEQYF
V: TRBV19; size: NA; CDR3: CASSIWRGPNEQFF
V: TRBV12-2; size: NA; CDR3: CASRLSRDRGPYGYTF
V: TRBV19; size: NA; CDR3: CASSIVVGTSIEQFF
V: TRBV19; size: NA; CDR3: CASGTYEQYF
V: TRBV9; size: NA; CDR3: CASSVSGSGGELFF
V: TRBV6-5; size: NA; CDR3: CASKPAGVTDTQYF
V: TRBV19; size: NA; CDR3: CASSTPGSQHEQYF
V: TRBV3-1/TRBV3-2; size: NA; CDR3: CASSQVRQVISEQYF
V: TRBV2; size: NA; CDR3: CASSPKRGYTF
V: TRBV20-1; size: few; CDR3: CSARRQGEAFF
V: TRBV6-1; size: NA; CDR3: CASSDEADGYEQFF
V: TRBV7-8; size: NA; CDR3: CASSPREAGELFF
V: TRBV9; size: NA; CDR3: CASSVVGTSWDTGELFF
V: TRBV19; size: NA; CDR3: CASSRQALALEKLFF
V: TRBV10-2; size: NA; CDR3: CASSEGRSGNTIYF
V: TRBV7-3; size: NA; CDR3: CANRDRGGNEQFF
V: TRBV25-1; size: NA; CDR3: CASSEYRTSGLTEETQYF
V: TRBV7-3; size: NA; CDR3: CASSRSGYTDTQYF